This T cell receptor beta chain came from a study of OX40 agonist ivuxolimab in advanced cancers. Whole-study results and caveats: Patients who responded partially at 0.1-3.0 mg/kg showed clonal expansion ranking among the lowest. The mean number of expanded clones was higher in CD8+ T cells than in CD4+.

Some clones are missing from TCRdb's copy, which holds only in-frame ones; the method was immunoSEQ multiplex PCR. The top ten hold approximately 1.1% of the sample, which has around 56,000 clones, around 75% seen once. The V and J ends lost 7 bases and 10 bases, in that order; junction bases with no gene match: 7. Germline V CDR1 and CDR2: SEHNR, FQNEAQ (reference sequence). The CDR3 is 13 amino acids. There are many counts of this clone. Antigen: not known. The chain employs TRBV7-9 and TRBJ1-6; TRBD1 agrees at 7 bases. The TCR originated in an adult with an advanced solid tumor such as melanoma, head and neck, liver or kidney cancer. The source was CD4+ or CD8+ T cells sorted from blood, collected in a trial of the OX40 agonist ivuxolimab. CDR3 nucleotides: TGTGCCAGCACCCTAGGGGGCGGGTCACCCCTCCACTTT. Its protein product is CASTLGGGSPLHF.